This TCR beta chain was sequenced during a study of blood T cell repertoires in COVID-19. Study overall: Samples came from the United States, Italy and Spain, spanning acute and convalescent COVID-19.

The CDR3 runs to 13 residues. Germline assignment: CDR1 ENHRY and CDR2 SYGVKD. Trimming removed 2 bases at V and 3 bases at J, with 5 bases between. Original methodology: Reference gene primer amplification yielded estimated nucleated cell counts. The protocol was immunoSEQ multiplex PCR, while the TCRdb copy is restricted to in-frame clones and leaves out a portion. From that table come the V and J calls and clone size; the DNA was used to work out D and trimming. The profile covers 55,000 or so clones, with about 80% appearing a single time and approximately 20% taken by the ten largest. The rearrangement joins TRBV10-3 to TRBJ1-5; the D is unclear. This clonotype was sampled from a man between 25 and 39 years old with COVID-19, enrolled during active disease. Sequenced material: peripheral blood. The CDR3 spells CAISENNNQPQHF. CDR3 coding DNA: TGTGCCATCAGTGAGAATAACAATCAGCCCCAGCATTTT.